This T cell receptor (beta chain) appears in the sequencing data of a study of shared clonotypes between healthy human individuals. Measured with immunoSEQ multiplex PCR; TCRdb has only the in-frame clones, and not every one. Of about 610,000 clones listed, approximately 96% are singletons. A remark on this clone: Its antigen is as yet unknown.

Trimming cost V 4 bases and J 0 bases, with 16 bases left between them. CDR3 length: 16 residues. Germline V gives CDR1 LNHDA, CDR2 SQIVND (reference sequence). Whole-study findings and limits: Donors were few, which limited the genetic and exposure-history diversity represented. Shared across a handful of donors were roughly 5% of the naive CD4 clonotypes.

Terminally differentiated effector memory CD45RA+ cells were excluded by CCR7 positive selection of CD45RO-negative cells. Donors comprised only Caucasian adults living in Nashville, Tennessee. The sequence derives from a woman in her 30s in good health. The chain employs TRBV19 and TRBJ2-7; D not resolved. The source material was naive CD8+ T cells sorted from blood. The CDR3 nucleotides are TGTGCCAGTAGTAGCCCCCGAATTGGGAACTCCTACGAGCAGTACTTC. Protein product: CASSSPRIGNSYEQYF.